This TCR beta chain was observed in a study of T cell repertoires in cytomegalovirus infection. With regard to this clonotype: Its antigen is not identified. A read error is possible here, since a much larger clone lies one base away.

J lost 1 base, V lost 5 bases, and 9 bases had no gene match. The CDR3 spans 16 residues. Germline values: CDR1 SGHVT, CDR2 SQSDAQ. Findings and limits, study-wide: There were carriers of CMV plus the relevant HLA, and cumulative public TCR beta family frequency identified them. The response measured ex vivo was dominated by TCR beta clonotypes (HLA-C-restricted and CMV-specific).

MiXCR, applied by TCRdb to the reads, yields one record per CDR3 protein. The sample yields 150,000 to 200,000 distinct CDR3 sequences, 14% seen once. The sequence derives from a human donor in good health (CMV status not recorded). Some clones in this sample may be carry-over from other donors' samples. The source material was PBMCs. The chain carries TRBV7-4 and TRBJ1-1; 8 nucleotides agree with TRBD1. The CDR3 here is CASSLLQDRANTEAFF. The CDR3 DNA reads as TGTGCCAGCAGCCTACTTCAGGACAGGGCGAACACTGAAGCTTTCTTT.